The present TCR beta chain was sequenced within a study of blood T cells in healthy people across ages. A J-beta primer mix and a sample-barcoded 5' primer were used in a second PCR of about 6 to 12 cycles. One entry per CDR3 protein results from TCRdb running MiXCR on the 5' RACE reads. The table has about 830,000 distinct CDR3 sequences, 60% to 80% seen once; the top ten hold around a quarter. This clonotype was seen a few times. What it recognizes is unknown. Germline CDR1 reads SGDLS; CDR2 reads YYNGEE. This CDR3 comprises 14 residues. V dropped 3 bases and J dropped 6 bases, with 13 bases sitting between them. Overall study findings and caveats: Per-million-T-cell TCR beta diversity fell roughly linearly with age. Strong correlation was found linking TCR beta diversity to naive T cell percentage. Long-lived donors exceeded aged donors in naive CD4+ cells and diversity. No conclusive comparison of naive versus antigen-experienced cells was possible with unsorted PBMCs.

Material: blood. This receptor was identified in a man aged 30 to 39 in good health. The chain uses TRBV9 and TRBJ1-5; no clear D gene. CDR3 amino acids: CASSGDGRGQPQHF. The CDR3 nucleotides read TGTGCCAGCAGCGGAGACGGCAGAGGTCAGCCCCAGCATTTT. The full variable domain, completed using reference TRBV9 and TRBJ1-5, is DSGVTQTPKHLITATGQRVTLRCSPRSGDLSVYWYQQSLDQGLQFLIQYYNGEERAKGNILERFSAQQFPDLHSELNLSSLELGDSALYFCASSGDGRGQPQHFGDGTRLSIL.